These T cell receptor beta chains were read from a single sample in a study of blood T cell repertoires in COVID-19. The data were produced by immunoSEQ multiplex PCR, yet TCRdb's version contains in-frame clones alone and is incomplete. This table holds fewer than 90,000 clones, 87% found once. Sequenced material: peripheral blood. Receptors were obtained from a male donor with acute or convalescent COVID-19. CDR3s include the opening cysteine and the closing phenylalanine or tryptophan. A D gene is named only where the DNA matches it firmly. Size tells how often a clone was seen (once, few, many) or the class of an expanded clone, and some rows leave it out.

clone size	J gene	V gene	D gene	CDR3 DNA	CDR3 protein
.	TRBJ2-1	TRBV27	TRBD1	TGTGCCAGCAGTTTATCTCGGGACAGGTACAATGAGCAGTTCTTC	CASSLSRDRYNEQFF
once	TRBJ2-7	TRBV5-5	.	TGTGCCAGCAGTTTTGGGGTTGGGAGCTCCTACGAGCAGTACTTC	CASSFGVGSSYEQYF
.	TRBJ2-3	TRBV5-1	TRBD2	TGCGCCAGCAGCTTGTCTAGCGGGGGCACAGATACGCAGTATTTT	CASSLSSGGTDTQYF
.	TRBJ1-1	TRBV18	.	TGTGCCAGCTCACCTGGACAGAGCAACACTGAAGCTTTCTTT	CASSPGQSNTEAFF
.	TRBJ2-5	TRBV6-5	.	TGTGCCAGCAGTTACTCGGGGGCCCCTGGGGAGACCCAGTACTTC	CASSYSGAPGETQYF
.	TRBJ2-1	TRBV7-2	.	TGTGCCAGCAGCTTAGAAGCGGCGGCCTACAATGAGCAGTTCTTC	CASSLEAAAYNEQFF
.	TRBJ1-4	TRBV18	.	TGTGCCAGCTCACCACCGAGGACTCCGCCTAATGAAAAACTGTTTTTT	CASSPPRTPPNEKLFF
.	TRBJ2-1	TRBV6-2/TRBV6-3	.	TGTGCCAGCAACCCCACTAATGGCGATGAGCAGTTCTTC	CASNPTNGDEQFF
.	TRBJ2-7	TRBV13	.	TGTGCCAGCTCCCCAGGCTCCTACGAGCAGTACTTC	CASSPGSYEQYF
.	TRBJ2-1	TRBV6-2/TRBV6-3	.	TGTGCCAGCAGCCCTTGGACCGGGACACAGGGCTACAATGAGCAGTTCTTC	CASSPWTGTQGYNEQFF
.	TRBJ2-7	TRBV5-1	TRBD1	TGCGCCAGCAGTTCACCTCAGGGGACAGGGGCAGCCTACGAGCAGTACTTC	CASSSPQGTGAAYEQYF
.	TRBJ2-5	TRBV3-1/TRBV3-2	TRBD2	TGTGCCAGCAGCCAAAGACTAGCGAGAGAGACCCAGTACTTC	CASSQRLARETQYF
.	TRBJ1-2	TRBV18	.	TGTGCCAGCTCACCAGACAGAACCTATGGCTACACCTTC	CASSPDRTYGYTF
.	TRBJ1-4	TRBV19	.	TGTGCCAGTACCTCCACAGGGACTGAAAAACTGTTTTTT	CASTSTGTEKLFF
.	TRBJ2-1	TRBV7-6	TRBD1	TGTGCCAGCAGCTTAAACCCGACAGGGGCAGATGAGCAGTTCTTC	CASSLNPTGADEQFF
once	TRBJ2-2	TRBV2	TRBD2	TGTGCCAGCAGTGTTGCGCGGGGGGGCCCCACCGGGGAGCTGTTTTTT	CASSVARGGPTGELFF
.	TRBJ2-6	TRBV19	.	TGTGCCAGTAGTATGTGGTCGGGCTCTGGGGCCAACGTCCTGACTTTC	CASSMWSGSGANVLTF
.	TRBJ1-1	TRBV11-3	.	TGTGCCAGCAGCCTCGGGGGGGGAAGAGACTACACTGAAGCTTTCTTT	CASSLGGGRDYTEAFF
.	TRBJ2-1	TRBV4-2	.	TGTGCCAGCAGCCGTACGTGGGGGGGGCACAATGAGCAGTTCTTC	CASSRTWGGHNEQFF
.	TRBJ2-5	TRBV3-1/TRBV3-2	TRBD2	TGTGCCAGCAGCCCTAGGACGGGAGGGGAGACCCAGTACTTC	CASSPRTGGETQYF
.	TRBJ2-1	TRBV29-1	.	TGCAGCGTAGCACCGGGAAATCGGAATGAGCAGTTCTTC	CSVAPGNRNEQFF
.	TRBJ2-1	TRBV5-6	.	TGTGCCAGCAGCTTGCCTACCAACTCCTACAATGAGCAGTTCTTC	CASSLPTNSYNEQFF
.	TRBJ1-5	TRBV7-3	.	TGTGCCAGCAGCTCCCCAAATCAGCCCCAGCATTTT	CASSSPNQPQHF
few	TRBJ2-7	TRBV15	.	TGTGCCACCAGCAGAGTTCTTGCCGGGATAGGCTACGAGCAGTACTTC	CATSRVLAGIGYEQYF
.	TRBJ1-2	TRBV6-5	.	TGTGCCAGCAGTTCTATGCAAGTATCTAACTATGGCTACACCTTC	CASSSMQVSNYGYTF
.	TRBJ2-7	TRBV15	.	TGTGCCACCAGCAGAGATCCGGGGTCAGTGAACGAGCAGTACTTC	CATSRDPGSVNEQYF
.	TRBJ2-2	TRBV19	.	TGTGCCAGTAGTAGCGGAGGGACGGACACCGGGGAGCTGTTTTTT	CASSSGGTDTGELFF
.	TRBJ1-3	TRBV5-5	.	TGTGCCAGCAGCTTGGAACGGTCCCCTGGAAACACCATATATTTT	CASSLERSPGNTIYF
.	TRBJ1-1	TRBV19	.	TGTGCCAGTACGCCCCGTCGGGGAATGAACACTGAAGCTTTCTTT	CASTPRRGMNTEAFF
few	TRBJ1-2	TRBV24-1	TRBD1	TGTGCCACCAGTGACCCAACAGGGGATCCTAACTATGGCTACACCTTC	CATSDPTGDPNYGYTF
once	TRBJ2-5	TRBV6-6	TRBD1	TGTGCCAGCAGTTCAGGGGGCAAACAAGAGACCCAGTACTTC	CASSSGGKQETQYF
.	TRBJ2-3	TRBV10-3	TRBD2	TGTGCCATCAGTGAGTCAGGGCTAGCGGGGTTTGGAGATACGCAGTATTTT	CAISESGLAGFGDTQYF
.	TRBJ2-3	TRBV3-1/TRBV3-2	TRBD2	TGTGCCAGCAGCCCCAAGGTTCCTAGCGGGGCTAGCACAGATACGCAGTATTTT	CASSPKVPSGASTDTQYF
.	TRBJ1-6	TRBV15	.	TGTGCCACCAGCAGAGTGGGGCAGGGGACGCATCGCTCCTATAATTCACCCCTCCACTTT	CATSRVGQGTHRSYNSPLHF
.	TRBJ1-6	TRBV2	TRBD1	TGTGCCAGCAGTCTAGGACAGGGAGGTTCACCCCTCCACTTT	CASSLGQGGSPLHF
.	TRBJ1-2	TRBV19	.	TGTGCCAGTAGTCCACAGGGCCCTGGCTACACCTTC	CASSPQGPGYTF
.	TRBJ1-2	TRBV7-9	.	TGTGCCAGCAGCTTAGCGCCGGGTGGCTACACCTTC	CASSLAPGGYTF
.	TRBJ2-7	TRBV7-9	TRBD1	TGTGCCAGCAGCTTGTCGGGACAGATATACGAGCAGTACTTC	CASSLSGQIYEQYF
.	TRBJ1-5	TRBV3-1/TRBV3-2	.	TGTGCCAGCAGCCCGACGACATGGCAGCCCCAGCATTTT	CASSPTTWQPQHF
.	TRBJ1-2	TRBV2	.	TGTGCCAGCAGCGGATATACAGGGATCGATGGCTACACCTTC	CASSGYTGIDGYTF
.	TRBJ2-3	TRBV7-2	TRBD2	TGTGCCAGCAGCTTTTCTAGCGGTACAGATACGCAGTATTTT	CASSFSSGTDTQYF
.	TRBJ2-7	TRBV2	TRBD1	TGTGCCAGCAGTCGATCCACAGGGGGGAACGAGCAGTACTTC	CASSRSTGGNEQYF
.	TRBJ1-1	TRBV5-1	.	TGCGCCAGCAGCCAACAGGGTTTTGGTGAAGCTTTCTTT	CASSQQGFGEAFF
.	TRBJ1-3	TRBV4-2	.	TGTGCCAGCAGCCAAGATCTTAAGAGGGGGTCTGGAAACACCATATATTTT	CASSQDLKRGSGNTIYF
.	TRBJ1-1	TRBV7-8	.	TGTGCCAGCAGCTTGGACAGTAACACTGAAGCTTTCTTT	CASSLDSNTEAFF
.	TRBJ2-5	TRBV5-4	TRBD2	TGTGCCAGCAGCTTACTAGCGGGGGGTCCGGGGCAAGAGACCCAGTACTTC	CASSLLAGGPGQETQYF
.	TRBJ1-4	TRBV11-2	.	TGTGCCAGCAGCCCCGCGGGGGGTGAAAAACTGTTTTTT	CASSPAGGEKLFF
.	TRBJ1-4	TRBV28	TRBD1	TGTGCCAGCAGTCAACAGGGGGCTAATGAAAAACTGTTTTTT	CASSQQGANEKLFF
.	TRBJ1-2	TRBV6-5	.	TGTGCCAGCAGTTACTTTTCAGGAACCTACACCTTC	CASSYFSGTYTF
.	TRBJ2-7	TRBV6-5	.	TGTGCCAGCACTCCTGGACAGAGGAACGAGCAGTACTTC	CASTPGQRNEQYF
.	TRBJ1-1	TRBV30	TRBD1	TGTGCCCTCCAGACAGGGACGAACACTGAAGCTTTCTTT	CALQTGTNTEAFF
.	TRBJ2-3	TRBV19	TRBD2	TGTGCCAGTAGCCCCCTGCGGGGGAATTGGCCAGATACGCAGTATTTT	CASSPLRGNWPDTQYF
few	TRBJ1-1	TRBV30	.	TGTGCCTGGAGTGTACTCGGGGGTATCACTGAAGCTTTCTTT	CAWSVLGGITEAFF
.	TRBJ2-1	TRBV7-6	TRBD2	TGTGCCAGCAGCTTAGCACTAGCGGGGGGTGGGAATGAGCAGTTCTTC	CASSLALAGGGNEQFF
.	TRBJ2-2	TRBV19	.	TGTGCCAGTAGTATAGGGCAGAACACCGGGGAGCTGTTTTTT	CASSIGQNTGELFF